This T cell receptor (beta chain) was captured in a study of cytomegalovirus exposure and HLA in healthy donors. 60 Vbeta and 13 Jbeta primers were used in PCR. TCRdb keeps only in-frame clones here, not all; method: immunoSEQ multiplex PCR. The data contain some 99,000 clones, 76% of them seen just once; the ten biggest clones take up 2% to 2.5%. Germline V lookup: CDR1 SEHNR, CDR2 FQNEAQ (reference sequence). Between the trimmed V and J ends, which lost 1 base and 0 bases, there was a span of 13 bases. The CDR3 loop spans 18 amino acids. As for the donors, each was a healthy bone marrow donor. This clonotype was sampled from a man between 35 and 55 years old in good health and CMV-seronegative. The sequenced sample was PBMCs. The chain couples TRBV7-9 to TRBJ1-6; TRBD1 is a possible D gene (5 bases). CDR3 protein: CASSLDRWGDSYNSPLHF. CDR3 DNA: TGTGCCAGCAGCTTAGACAGGTGGGGGGACTCCTATAATTCACCCCTCCACTTT.